The sequence of this TCR beta chain was determined in a study of shared clonotypes between healthy human individuals. At the level of the study: Every donor yielded three CD4 naive, three CD4 memory, two CD8 naive and one CD8 memory plate. Study-wide points: Represented diversity, genetic and exposure-history alike, was limited by few donors. Naive CD4 clonotypes were shared across several donors at roughly 5.5%.

A word on this clone: Its antigen remains unknown.

Per germline, CDR1 SGHNT and CDR2 YYREEE (reference sequence). The germline V and J ends were trimmed by 4 bases and 0 bases, with 14 bases remaining between them. The CDR3 covers 15 residues. Only in-frame clones appear in the TCRdb table, and some are missing; sequencing was by immunoSEQ multiplex PCR. Of about 690,000 clones listed, less than 95% are singletons. This clonotype was obtained from a man aged 18-30 years in good health. Some clones in this sample may be carry-over from other donors' samples. The chain is built from TRBV5-4 and TRBJ2-7; D perhaps matches TRBD1 (5 bases). The sample comprised memory CD8+ T cells from PBMCs. Subset denoted: CD45RO+ cells pooled with CCR7-negative TemRA cells. For the CDR3, the DNA is TGTGCCAGCAGCCGACAGTTGGGGATCTCCTACGAGCAGTACTTC. Its protein is CASSRQLGISYEQYF.